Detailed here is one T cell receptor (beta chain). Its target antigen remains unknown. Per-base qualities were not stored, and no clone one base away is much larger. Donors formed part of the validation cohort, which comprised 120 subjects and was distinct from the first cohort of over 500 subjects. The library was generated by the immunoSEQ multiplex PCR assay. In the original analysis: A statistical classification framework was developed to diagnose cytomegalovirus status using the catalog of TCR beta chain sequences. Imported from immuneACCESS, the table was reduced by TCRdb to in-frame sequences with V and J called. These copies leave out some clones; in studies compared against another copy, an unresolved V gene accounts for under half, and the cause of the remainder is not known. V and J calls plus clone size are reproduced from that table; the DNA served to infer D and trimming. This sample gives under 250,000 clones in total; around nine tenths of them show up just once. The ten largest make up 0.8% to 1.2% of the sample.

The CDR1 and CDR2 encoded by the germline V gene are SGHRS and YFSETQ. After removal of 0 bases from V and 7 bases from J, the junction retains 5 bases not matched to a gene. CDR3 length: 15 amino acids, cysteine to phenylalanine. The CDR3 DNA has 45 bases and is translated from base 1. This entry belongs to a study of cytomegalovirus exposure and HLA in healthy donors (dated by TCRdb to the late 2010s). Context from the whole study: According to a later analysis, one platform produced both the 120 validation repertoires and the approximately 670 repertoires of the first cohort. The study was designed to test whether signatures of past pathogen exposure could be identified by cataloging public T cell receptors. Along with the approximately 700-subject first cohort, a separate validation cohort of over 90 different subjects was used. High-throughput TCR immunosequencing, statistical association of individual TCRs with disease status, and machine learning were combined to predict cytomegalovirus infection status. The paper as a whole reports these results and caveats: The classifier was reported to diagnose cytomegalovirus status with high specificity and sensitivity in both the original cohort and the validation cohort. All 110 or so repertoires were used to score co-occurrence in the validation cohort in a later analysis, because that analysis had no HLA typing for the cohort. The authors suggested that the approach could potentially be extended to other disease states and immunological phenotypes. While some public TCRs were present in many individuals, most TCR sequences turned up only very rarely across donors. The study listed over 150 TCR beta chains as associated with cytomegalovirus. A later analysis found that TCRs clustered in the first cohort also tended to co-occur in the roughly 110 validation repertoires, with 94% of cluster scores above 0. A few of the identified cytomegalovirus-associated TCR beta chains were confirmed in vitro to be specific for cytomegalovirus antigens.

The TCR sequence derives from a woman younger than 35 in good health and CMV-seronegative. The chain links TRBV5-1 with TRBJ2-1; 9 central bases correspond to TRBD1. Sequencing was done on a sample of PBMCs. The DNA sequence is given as TGCGCCAGCAGCTTGGACCCGGGACAGGGTAATGAGCAGTTCTTC. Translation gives CASSLDPGQGNEQFF.